The clone carrying this T cell receptor (beta chain) occurred a few times. Its antigen is still unknown. From germline, CDR1 is SGHRS and CDR2 YFSETQ. This CDR3 has 13 residues. V shed 4 bases, J shed 6 bases, and the junction held 5 bases outside the gene matches. TCRdb processed the 5' RACE reads anew with MiXCR; each CDR3 protein has one entry. The data contain 1.5 million to 2 million distinct CDR3 sequences, under 35% of them singletons. The sample comes from a study of identical twins. Study conclusions and caveats: Abundant beta clonotypes from cord blood had fewer insertions, unlike memory repertoires, which showed none.

The sequence was obtained from a newborn girl in good health. Material for sequencing was cord blood. The J gene is TRBJ1-2, the V gene TRBV5-1; 8 nucleotides match TRBD1. CDR3 nucleotides: TGCGCCAGCAGCGTGACAGGGGAAAATGGCTACACCTTC. Its protein is CASSVTGENGYTF. Complete variable domain (other parts from reference TRBV5-1 and TRBJ1-2): KAGVTQTPRYLIKTRGQQVTLSCSPISGHRSVSWYQQTPGQGLQFLFEYFSETQRNKGNFPGRFSGRQFSNSRSEMNVSTLELGDSALYLCASSVTGENGYTFGSGTRLTVV.